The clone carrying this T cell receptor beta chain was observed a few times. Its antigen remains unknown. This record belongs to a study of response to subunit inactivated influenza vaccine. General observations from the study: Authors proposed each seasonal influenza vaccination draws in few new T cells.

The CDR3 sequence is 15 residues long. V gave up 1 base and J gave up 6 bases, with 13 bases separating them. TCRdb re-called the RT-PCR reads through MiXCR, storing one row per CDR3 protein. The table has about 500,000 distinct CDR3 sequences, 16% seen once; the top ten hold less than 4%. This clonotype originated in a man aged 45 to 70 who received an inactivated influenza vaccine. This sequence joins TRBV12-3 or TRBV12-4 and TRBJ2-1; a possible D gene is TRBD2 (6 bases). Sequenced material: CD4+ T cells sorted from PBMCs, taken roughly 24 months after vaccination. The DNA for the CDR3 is TGTGCCAGCAGTTTAGTACTAGCTGCCTTCAATGAGCAGTTCTTC. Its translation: CASSLVLAAFNEQFF.